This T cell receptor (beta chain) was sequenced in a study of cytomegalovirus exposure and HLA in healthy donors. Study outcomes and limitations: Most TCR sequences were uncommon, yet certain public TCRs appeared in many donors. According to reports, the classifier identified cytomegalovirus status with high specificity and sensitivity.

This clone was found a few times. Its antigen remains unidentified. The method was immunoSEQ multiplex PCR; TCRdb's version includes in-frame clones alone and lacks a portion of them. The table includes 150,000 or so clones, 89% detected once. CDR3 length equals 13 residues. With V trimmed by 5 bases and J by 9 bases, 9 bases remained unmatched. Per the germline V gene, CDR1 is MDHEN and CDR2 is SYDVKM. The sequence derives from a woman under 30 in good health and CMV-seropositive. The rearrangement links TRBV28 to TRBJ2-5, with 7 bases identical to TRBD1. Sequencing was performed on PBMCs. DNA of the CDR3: TGTGCCAGCAGTGGGACAGATCCATCGGCCCAGTACTTC. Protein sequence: CASSGTDPSAQYF.